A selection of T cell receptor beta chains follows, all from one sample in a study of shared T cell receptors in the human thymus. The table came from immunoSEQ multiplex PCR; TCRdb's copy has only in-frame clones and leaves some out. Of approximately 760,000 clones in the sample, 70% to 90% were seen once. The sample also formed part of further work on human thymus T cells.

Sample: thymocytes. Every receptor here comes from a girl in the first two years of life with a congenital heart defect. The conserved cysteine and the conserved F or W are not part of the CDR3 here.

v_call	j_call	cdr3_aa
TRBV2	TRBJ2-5	ASRGPGLGGWGQETQY
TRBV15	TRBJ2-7	ATSRDRDIYEQY
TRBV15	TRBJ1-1	ATSNSTAMNTEAF
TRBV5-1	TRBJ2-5	ASKDSGEFAETQY
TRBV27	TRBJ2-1	ASSAYRGAGYNEQF
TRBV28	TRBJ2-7	ASSLGDEQY
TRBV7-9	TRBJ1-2	ASSFPQGAYGYT
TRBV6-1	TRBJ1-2	ASTYGDRNGYT
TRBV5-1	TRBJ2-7	ASSSRDSIHEQY
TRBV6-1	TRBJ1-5	ASTGGGQPQH
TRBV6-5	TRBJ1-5	ASSHRGSNQPQH
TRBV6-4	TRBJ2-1	ASSESGLAGGSNEQF
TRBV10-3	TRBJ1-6	ATRSTYNSPLH
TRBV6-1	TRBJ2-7	ASTLDRGLSYEQY
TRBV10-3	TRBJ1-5	AISLTGGSNQPQH
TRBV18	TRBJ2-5	ASSPWEIETQY
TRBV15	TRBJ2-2	ATSRLAGSGLNTGELF
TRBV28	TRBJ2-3	ASSFPDYPDTDTQY
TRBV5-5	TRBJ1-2	ASSFQSYYGYT
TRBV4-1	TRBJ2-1	ASSQEGTISRGNEQF
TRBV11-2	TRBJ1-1	ASSLALDSTEAF
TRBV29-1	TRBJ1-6	SAQTTGKGSPLH
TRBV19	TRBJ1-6	ASSIESQGPLH
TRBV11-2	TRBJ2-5	ASSFPGQETQY
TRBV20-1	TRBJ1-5	SAREGGSQH
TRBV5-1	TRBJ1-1	ASSLDRGTGEAF
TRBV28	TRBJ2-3	ASIGAGRRDTQY
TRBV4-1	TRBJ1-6	ASSGPWGTGNSPLH
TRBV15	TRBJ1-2	ATSRDRGTGYGYT
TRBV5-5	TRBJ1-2	ASTAEWSQCGYT
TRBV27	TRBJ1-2	ASSRLNERNGYT
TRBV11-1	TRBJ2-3	ASSWGQVCDTQY
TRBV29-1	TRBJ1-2	SVEAPGTRAYGYT
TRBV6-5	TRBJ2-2	ASSPPGLDTGELF
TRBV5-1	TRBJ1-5	ASSLGESNQPQH
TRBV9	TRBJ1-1	ASSSGVGIEAF
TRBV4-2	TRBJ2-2	ASSQDGQTNTGELF
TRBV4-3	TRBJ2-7	ASSQAGTRGQRRYEQY
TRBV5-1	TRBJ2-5	ASSFIGVSSGGAQETQY
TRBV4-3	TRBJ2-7	ASSTRKASGGSYEQY
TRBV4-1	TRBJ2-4	ASSQDTGARGKNIQY
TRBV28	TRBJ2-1	ASRKRGGRYYNEQF
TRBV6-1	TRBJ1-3	ASSERRGAGNTIY
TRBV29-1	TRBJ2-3	SVIGPILTDTQY
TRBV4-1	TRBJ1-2	ASSQIAQLKSYT
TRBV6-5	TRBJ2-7	ASRGCPGPRGEQY
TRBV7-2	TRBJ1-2	ASSSPLAWGYT
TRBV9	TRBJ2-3	ASSAIGGSTDTQY
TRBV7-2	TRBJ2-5	ASSLEVAGLTREETQY
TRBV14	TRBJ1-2	ASSQTGVRYGYT
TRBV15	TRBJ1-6	ATSTKDRGYLH
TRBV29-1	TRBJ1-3	SVDSDRENTIY
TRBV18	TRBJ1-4	ASSPSDITTNEKLF
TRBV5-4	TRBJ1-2	ASSQRGSYGYT
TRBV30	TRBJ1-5	AWTHRVGQPQH
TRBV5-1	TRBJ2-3	ASSLTQRGQASTDTQY
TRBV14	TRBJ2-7	ASSLTSGGPDYEQY
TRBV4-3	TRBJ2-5	ASSQDWTRAETQY